This TCR beta chain was recovered during a study of T-cell reconstitution after alpha-beta-depleted transplantation in children. Preparation of the TCRbeta library involved a method that used unique molecular identifiers. TCRdb re-derived calls from the PCR reads in MiXCR, one entry per CDR3 protein. The table has 500,000 to 600,000 distinct CDR3 sequences, around 20% seen once; the top ten hold 2.5% to 3.5%. Trimming removed 2 bases at V and 4 bases at J, with 11 bases between. The CDR3 has 14 residues. In germline, CDR1 is SGHRS, CDR2 YFSETQ. The sequencing here drew on PBMCs from the stem cell graft donor, taken from the stem cell graft. V usage is TRBV5-1 and J usage is TRBJ2-3, with D possibly being TRBD1 or TRBD2 (5 bases each). This sequence was found in a human donor who donated a stem cell graft to a child with acute lymphoblastic leukemia. The CDR3 nucleotides read TGCGCCAGCAGCTTAGACTTGGGGGCAGATACGCAGTATTTT. Translating gives CASSLDLGADTQYF. The full variable domain, rest sourced from reference TRBV5-1 and TRBJ2-3, is KAGVTQTPRYLIKTRGQQVTLSCSPISGHRSVSWYQQTPGQGLQFLFEYFSETQRNKGNFPGRFSGRQFSNSRSEMNVSTLELGDSALYLCASSLDLGADTQYFGPGTRLTVL.